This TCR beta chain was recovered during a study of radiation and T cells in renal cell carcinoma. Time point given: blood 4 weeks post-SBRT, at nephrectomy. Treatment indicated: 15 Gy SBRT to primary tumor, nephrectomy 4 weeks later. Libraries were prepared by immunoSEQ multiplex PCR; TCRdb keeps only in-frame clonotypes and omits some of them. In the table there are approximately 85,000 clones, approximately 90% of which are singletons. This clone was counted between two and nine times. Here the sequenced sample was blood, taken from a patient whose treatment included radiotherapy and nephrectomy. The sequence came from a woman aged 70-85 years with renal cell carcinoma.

The chain's CDR3 is CASSVGQVDQPQHF. DNA of the CDR3: TGTGCCAGCAGCGTAGGACAGGTCGATCAGCCCCAGCATTTT. This rearrangement joins TRBV9 to TRBJ1-5; tentatively, D is TRBD1 (6 bases). This CDR3 is 14 amino acids long. In germline, CDR1 is SGDLS, CDR2 YYNGEE. Trimming shortened V by 0 bases and J by 5 bases, and 9 bases separated the two germline ends.